These 25 T cell receptor beta chains were all obtained from the same sample, sequenced in a study of beta chain features in type 1 diabetes. The sequenced template was cDNA made from the entire isolated RNA. Generated by immunoSEQ multiplex PCR, the TCRdb table keeps only in-frame clones and is missing some. The sample consists of approximately 260,000 clones, 20% to 25% of them appearing once. Overall study findings and caveats: Shortening that was moderate but significant affected the TCRB CDR3s of Type 1 diabetes patients in all four CD4+ subsets.

These TCRs' antigens remain unknown. The specimen sequenced was naive CD4+ T cells from blood. These receptors were collected from a woman in her 30s with type 1 diabetes.

This clone was found a few times. This chain joins TRBV9 and TRBJ2-3; unclear D gene. Trimming stripped 3 bases from V and 0 bases from J, with 8 bases between. CDR1 is SGDLS, CDR2 YYNGEE, per germline. This CDR3 has 14 residues. CDR3 sequence (DNA): TGTGCCAGCAGCGGGCCTTCTAGCACAGATACGCAGTATTTT. Its protein is CASSGPSSTDTQYF.

The chain employs TRBV30 and TRBJ1-2; 9 bases fit TRBD1. From germline, CDR1 is GTSNPN and CDR2 SVGIG (reference sequence). The CDR3 has 14 amino acids. The V and J ends lost 2 bases and 4 bases, in that order; junction bases with no gene match: 5. The CDR3 nucleotides are TGTGCCTGGAGTCTAGGGACAGGGCCCTATGGCTACACCTTC. It yields the protein CAWSLGTGPYGYTF.

This clone appeared a few times. The CDR3 nucleotides read TGCGCCAGCAGCCAAGATAAAGGGACAGGGGTGTACTTC. The encoded protein is CASSQDKGTGVYF. This chain uses TRBV4-1 with TRBJ2-7, with TRBD1 matching 10 bases. The CDR3 covers 13 residues. The germline CDR1 and CDR2 sequences are MGHRA and YSYEKL. The V and J ends lost 0 bases and 12 bases, in that order; junction bases with no gene match: 5.

This clone was observed a single time. The gene calls are TRBV13 and TRBJ2-3; 9 bases are a match to TRBD2. The CDR3 runs to 16 residues. The junction had 7 bases not matched to a gene; V was cut back by 5 bases and J by 1 base. Germline V gene lookup returns CDR1 PRHDT and CDR2 FYEKMQ (reference sequence). The CDR3 region is CASSPRREGGTDTQYF. The CDR3 DNA reads TGTGCCAGCAGCCCTCGGCGGGAGGGGGGCACAGATACGCAGTATTTT.

Written as DNA, the CDR3 is TGTGCCAGCAGGGAGGGACAGGGGGCAGGTGGCTACACCTTC. Its protein is CASREGQGAGGYTF. The V call is TRBV2, the J call TRBJ1-2, with TRBD1 matching over 12 bases. CDR1 is SNHLY and CDR2 is FYNNEI in the germline V gene. This CDR3 is 14 amino acids long. The junction had 6 bases not matched to a gene; V was cut back by 6 bases and J by 7 bases.

This clone was picked up a small number of times. The chain combines TRBV5-1 with TRBJ1-2; D perhaps matches TRBD1 (6 bases). Germline values: CDR1 SGHRS, CDR2 YFSETQ. This CDR3 has 13 residues. Trimming removed 2 bases at V and 5 bases at J, with 10 bases between. CDR3 sequence: CASSLAGEYGYTF. DNA for the CDR3: TGCGCCAGCAGCTTAGCAGGGGAGTATGGCTACACCTTC. Based on the CDR3 plus reference TRBV5-1 and TRBJ1-2, the full variable domain is KAGVTQTPRYLIKTRGQQVTLSCSPISGHRSVSWYQQTPGQGLQFLFEYFSETQRNKGNFPGRFSGRQFSNSRSEMNVSTLELGDSALYLCASSLAGEYGYTFGSGTRLTVV.

This clone was picked up a small number of times. V and J are TRBV6-5 and TRBJ2-2, with a tentative D call TRBD2 (5 bases). V lost 0 bases and J lost 5, with 10 bases in between. Germline V gene lookup returns CDR1 MNHEY and CDR2 SVGAGI. This CDR3 has 15 residues. Written as DNA, the CDR3 is TGTGCCAGCAGTTACTCGAGGGTCGGGACCGGGGAGCTGTTTTTT. It codes for CASSYSRVGTGELFF.

This sequence joins TRBV29-1 and TRBJ1-2; TRBD1 agrees at 11 bases. The junction had 3 bases not matched to a gene; V was cut back by 6 bases and J by 6 bases. This CDR3 comprises 12 residues. CDR1 SQVTM and CDR2 ANQGSEA come from the germline V gene. CDR3 coding DNA: TGCAGCGTCACGGACAGGGGGCATGGCTACACCTTC. Its translation: CSVTDRGHGYTF.

This clone was seen a handful of times. This chain uses TRBV6-1 with TRBJ2-1; 10 positions match TRBD2. J was trimmed by 13 bases and V by 6 bases; bases with no gene match: 12. Germline lookup yields CDR1 MNHNS and CDR2 SASEGT. The CDR3 is made up of 14 amino acids. The CDR3 coding sequence is TGTGCCAGCAGCCCCCGGACTAGCGGTCTATTTCAGTTCTTC. Translating it yields CASSPRTSGLFQFF.

A few counts support this clone. The rearrangement uses TRBV7-3 and TRBJ2-1; 9 bases align to TRBD2. From germline, CDR1 is SGHTA and CDR2 FQGTGA. The ends lost 5 bases at V and 9 bases at J; junction bases unmatched: 14. This CDR3 is built from 16 residues. The CDR3 DNA reads as TGTGCCAGCAGCCCCAATAGTGGGGGGACTAGCCTTGAGCAGTTCTTC. This gives the protein CASSPNSGGTSLEQFF.

The chain carries TRBV4-1 and TRBJ1-5, with D tentatively TRBD1 (5 bases). Germline V gene lookup returns CDR1 MGHRA and CDR2 YSYEKL. CDR3 length equals 14 residues. The ends were cut back, 5 bases at V and 6 bases at J, with 14 bases in the middle. The chain's CDR3 is CASSAEPQGQPQHF. DNA of the CDR3: TGCGCCAGCAGCGCAGAACCCCAGGGTCAGCCCCAGCATTTT.

This clone was counted between two and nine times. The chain has TRBV29-1 and TRBJ2-7; D ambiguous. The CDR3 spans 12 residues. The ends were cut back, 5 bases at V and 6 bases at J, with 14 bases in the middle. CDR1 SQVTM and CDR2 ANQGSEA come from the germline V gene. The CDR3 protein is CSVHPPLGEQYF. The CDR3 DNA is TGCAGCGTTCATCCCCCACTCGGCGAGCAGTACTTC.

The rearrangement joins TRBV5-4 to TRBJ2-7, with D maybe TRBD2 (6 bases). V was cut by 1 base and J by 4 bases, with 9 bases left in between. This CDR3 has 13 amino acids. Germline CDR1 SGHNT, CDR2 YYREEE (reference sequence). The CDR3 here is CASSLNREYEQYF. CDR3 nucleotides: TGTGCCAGCAGCTTGAATCGGGAGTACGAGCAGTACTTC. The full variable domain, its missing parts supplied by reference TRBV5-4 and TRBJ2-7, is ETGVTQSPTHLIKTRGQQVTLRCSSQSGHNTVSWYQQALGQGPQFIFQYYREEENGRGNFPPRFSGLQFPNYSSELNVNALELDDSALYLCASSLNREYEQYFGPGTRLTVT.

CDR3 bases: TGTGCCAGCAGTGTAGGCGGGACAGCCTATGGCTACACCTTC. Residues: CASSVGGTAYGYTF. The J gene is TRBJ1-2, the V gene TRBV25-1; TRBD1 matches 7 bases. Germline CDR1 and CDR2: MGHDK and SYGVNS. J was trimmed by 4 bases and V by 4 bases; bases with no gene match: 6. This CDR3 has 14 amino acids.

The chain couples TRBV11-3 to TRBJ2-3; TRBD2 matches at 12 bases. Germline loops: CDR1 SGHNT, CDR2 YENEEA. The CDR3 sequence is 16 residues long. Trimming removed 5 bases from V and 5 bases from J; junction bases left unmatched: 8. DNA of the CDR3: TGTGCCAGCAGCCCCGCTAGCGGGAGGGCCGAAGATACGCAGTATTTT. It codes for CASSPASGRAEDTQYF.

The chain employs TRBV29-1 and TRBJ2-7; a weak D match, TRBD2 (6 bases). This CDR3 is 12 amino acids long. From germline, CDR1 is SQVTM and CDR2 ANQGSEA. V shed 6 bases and J shed 4 bases, with 13 bases lying between them. CDR3 nucleotides: TGCAGCGTGGGGGACTCGGTTTACGAGCAGTACTTC. Translating it yields CSVGDSVYEQYF.

There are a few counts of this clone. The rearrangement uses TRBV4-1 and TRBJ1-5, with D unclear. The germline V and J ends were trimmed by 1 base and 0 bases, with 10 bases remaining between them. CDR3 length: 16 residues. Germline V gives CDR1 MGHRA, CDR2 YSYEKL. The CDR3 region is CASSQAPYYSNQPQHF. For the CDR3, the DNA is TGCGCCAGCAGCCAAGCTCCGTATTATAGCAATCAGCCCCAGCATTTT.

The rearrangement uses TRBV19 and TRBJ2-5, with D perhaps TRBD1 (7 bases). Germline V gene data show CDR1 as LNHDA and CDR2 as SQIVND (reference sequence). V lost 5 bases to trimming and J lost 5 bases, with 18 bases between them. The CDR3 has 15 residues. CDR3 nucleotides: TGTGCCAGTAGTGGCGGAGGGGGCTTTTATGAGACCCAGTACTTC. It codes for CASSGGGGFYETQYF.

This chain joins TRBV29-1 and TRBJ2-7, with 9 bases identical to TRBD2. The J segment lost 2 bases and the V segment lost 6 bases, leaving 11 bases of the junction unmatched. This CDR3 is built from 15 residues. CDR1 and CDR2 (germline): SQVTM, ANQGSEA. The CDR3 spells CSVSTLTSGPYEQYF. The CDR3 bases are TGCAGCGTCTCAACCCTGACTAGCGGTCCCTACGAGCAGTACTTC.

In its sample, this clone was seen a few times. This chain connects TRBV25-1 to TRBJ2-5; 9 positions match TRBD2. The germline CDR1 and CDR2 sequences are MGHDK and SYGVNS. The CDR3 is 14 residues long. The V gene end was trimmed by 7 bases and the J gene end by 5 bases; junction bases not matched to a gene: 8. Written as DNA, the CDR3 is TGTGCCAGCACCCCGGGACTAGCAAGTGAGACCCAGTACTTC. This encodes CASTPGLASETQYF. Supplemented by reference TRBV25-1 and TRBJ2-5, the full variable domain reads EADIYQTPRYLVIGTGKKITLECSQTMGHDKMYWYQQDPGMELHLIHYSYGVNSTEKGDLSSESTVSRIRTEHFPLTLESARPSHTSQYLCASTPGLASETQYFGPGTRLLVL.

A few counts support this clone. The chain has TRBV30 and TRBJ2-5; D possibly corresponds to TRBD1 (6 bases). Germline-derived CDR1 and CDR2 are GTSNPN and SVGIG (reference sequence). The CDR3 contains 12 residues. Trimming removed 8 bases at V and 1 base at J, with 11 bases between. The CDR3 is CARGQLQETQYF. For the CDR3, the DNA is TGTGCCCGAGGACAGCTCCAAGAGACCCAGTACTTC.

This clone was found a few times. The genes are TRBV6-6 and TRBJ2-7, with D perhaps matching TRBD2 (6 bases). The CDR3 loop spans 14 amino acids. Trimming shortened V by 2 bases and J by 3 bases, and 11 bases separated the two germline ends. Germline CDR1 reads MNHNY; CDR2 reads SVGAGI (reference sequence). CDR3 sequence reads: CASSYGRDYYEQYF. CDR3 nucleotide sequence: TGTGCCAGCAGTTACGGGCGGGATTACTACGAGCAGTACTTC.

There are a few counts of this clone. CDR3 region: CASRRTGGAETQYF. Here the CDR3 DNA reads TGTGCCAGCAGACGCACAGGGGGCGCAGAGACCCAGTACTTC. The chain recombines TRBV5-6 with TRBJ2-5, with 9 bases identical to TRBD1. The CDR3 extends over 14 amino acids. The junction had 6 bases not matched to a gene; V was cut back by 5 bases and J by 4 bases. Germline V gene sequence: CDR1 SGHDT, CDR2 YYEEEE.

The rearrangement joins TRBV30 to TRBJ1-2; D might be TRBD1 (6 bases). Germline lookup yields CDR1 GTSNPN and CDR2 SVGIG (reference sequence). V lost 1 base and J lost 4, with 7 bases in between. CDR3 length: 12 amino acids. In DNA, the CDR3 is TGTGCCTGGAGTGAAGGGGGCTATGGCTACACCTTC. Its translation is CAWSEGGYGYTF.

The chain links TRBV6-5 to TRBJ2-5; 11 positions agree with TRBD2. V trimming: 6 bases; J trimming: 6 bases; junction bases outside the gene matches: 9. CDR1 is MNHEY, CDR2 SVGAGI, per germline. CDR3 length: 15 residues. For the CDR3, the DNA is TGTGCCAGCAGGTCGACTTTAGCGGGGGGGAAGACCCAGTACTTC. Its translation is CASRSTLAGGKTQYF.